The TCR beta chain under discussion was sequenced for a study of OX40 agonist ivuxolimab in advanced cancers. Study at large: Anti-PD-1, anti-PD-L1 or anti-CTLA-4 therapy given earlier was allowed, and 40% had some. Three individuals attained partial responses, comprising one hepatocellular carcinoma case and two cutaneous melanoma cases. Study-level points and caveats: CD4+ and CD8+ T cells in blood underwent clonal expansion by week 6 at 0.1 to 3.0 mg/kg.

Germline values: CDR1 MNHNY, CDR2 SVGAGI (reference sequence). This CDR3 is 14 amino acids long. With 2 bases removed from V and 2 bases from J, the gap between germline ends came to 9 bases. This table comes from immunoSEQ multiplex PCR, and its TCRdb copy is limited to in-frame clones, with some not included. Among approximately 25,000 clones listed, about three quarters were seen once. As for this clone: Its antigen is unknown.

This clonotype was obtained from an adult with an advanced solid tumor such as melanoma, head and neck, liver or kidney cancer. The J gene is TRBJ1-1, the V gene TRBV6-6, with D uncertain. The starting material was CD4+ or CD8+ T cells sorted from blood, obtained in a trial of the OX40 agonist ivuxolimab. CDR3 amino acids: CASSYLGSNTEAFF. The CDR3 DNA follows: TGTGCCAGCAGTTACCTTGGATCAAACACTGAAGCTTTCTTT.